Shown below are 19 T cell receptor beta chains from a single sample sequenced in a study of monozygotic twins with inflammatory bowel disease. TCRdb reprocessed the 5' RACE reads; each CDR3 protein has one entry and no DNA is given. This sample's clone table lists approximately 340,000 distinct CDR3 sequences. The sample consisted of blood. The receptors derive from a human donor with ulcerative colitis or Crohn's disease, or a healthy co-twin of an affected twin (not recorded which).

The gene calls are TRBV9 and TRBJ2-3. Germline lookup yields CDR1 SGDLS and CDR2 YYNGEE. This CDR3 is built from 14 residues. The CDR3 sequence: CASSVVASANTQYF.

The V call is TRBV2, the J call TRBJ2-3. This CDR3 is 13 amino acids long. Per the germline V gene, CDR1 is SNHLY and CDR2 is FYNNEI. The CDR3 is CASRGQRTDTQYF.

The chain is built from TRBV10-3 and TRBJ2-3; TCRdb gives TRBD2 as the D gene, but with no DNA this cannot be confirmed. The CDR3 runs 16 residues. Germline CDR1 and CDR2: ENHRY and SYGVKD. The CDR3 spells CAISDSGTTGTDTQYF.

This chain joins TRBV19 and TRBJ1-1; checking the TCRdb D call of TRBD1 is not possible without DNA. The germline CDR1 and CDR2 sequences are LNHDA and SQIVND (reference sequence). The CDR3 extends over 16 amino acids. CDR3 amino acids: CASTPGGGRSRTEAFF.

The CDR3 spells CASGGGTAIYEQYF. The rearrangement uses TRBV2 and TRBJ2-7; TCRdb selects TRBD1, and the lack of DNA leaves this call unchecked. The CDR3 covers 14 residues. Germline-derived CDR1 and CDR2 are SNHLY and FYNNEI.

This chain links TRBV7-9 with TRBJ1-4; TCRdb proposes TRBD1, but this gene call is untestable without DNA. The CDR3 runs to 15 residues. CDR1 and CDR2 (germline): SEHNR, FQNEAQ (reference sequence). The CDR3 protein is CASSSYRESYEKLFF.

This rearrangement joins TRBV3-1 to TRBJ2-7; TCRdb reports TRBD2, a call that lacks DNA to check it against. The length of the CDR3 is 15 residues. Germline V gene data show CDR1 as LGHDT and CDR2 as YNNKEL (reference sequence). CDR3 loop: CASSQGIGLVAEQYF.

The chain has TRBV7-8 and TRBJ2-3; the D call from TCRdb, TRBD2, cannot be confirmed without DNA. The CDR3 totals 15 residues. The germline CDR1 and CDR2 sequences are SGHVS and FQNEAQ. This CDR3 is CASSLAGLVLDTQYF.

This rearrangement joins TRBV6-1 to TRBJ2-7; TCRdb outputs TRBD1, but without DNA this stays unchecked. The CDR3 totals 15 residues. Germline CDR1 MNHNS, CDR2 SASEGT. The CDR3 sequence is CASSETGTGSYEQYF.

The chain couples TRBV27 to TRBJ2-3. In germline, CDR1 is MNHEY, CDR2 SMNVEV (reference sequence). CDR3 size: 14 residues. The CDR3 sequence: CASSLSRVKDTQYF.

The chain has TRBV12-3 or TRBV12-4 and TRBJ2-5; checking the TCRdb D call of TRBD1 is not possible without DNA. The length of the CDR3 is 15 residues. The CDR3 loop reads CASSPETDIQETQYF.

V and J are TRBV7-6 and TRBJ2-1; without DNA, the TCRdb call of TRBD2 cannot be checked. The CDR3 spans 18 residues. The germline V gene encodes CDR1 SGHVS and CDR2 FNYEAQ. The CDR3 is CASSIGLAGDPKGNEQFF. The full variable domain, with the rest looked up from reference TRBV7-6 and TRBJ2-1, is GAGVSQSPRYKVTKRGQDVALRCDPISGHVSLYWYRQALGQGPEFLTYFNYEAQQDKSGLPNDRFSAERPEGSISTLTIQRTEQRDSAMYRCASSIGLAGDPKGNEQFFGPGTRLTVL.

V gene TRBV5-1 combines with J gene TRBJ2-1; TCRdb calls TRBD2, which cannot be checked without DNA. The CDR3 is 17 residues long. Germline values: CDR1 SGHRS, CDR2 YFSETQ. The CDR3: CASSSVASGGYFNEQFF.

The gene calls are TRBV29-1 and TRBJ2-2; the TCRdb call, TRBD1, lacks DNA for checking. The CDR3 has 15 residues. The V gene's germline CDR1 is SQVTM and CDR2 ANQGSEA. CDR3 residues: CSVGGGAVHTGELFF.

This CDR3 reads CASSDYGTYEQYF. The rearrangement uses TRBV25-1 and TRBJ2-7. Germline V gene sequence: CDR1 MGHDK, CDR2 SYGVNS. The CDR3 runs 13 residues.

J is TRBJ2-4 and V is TRBV20-1; checking the TCRdb D call of TRBD1 is not possible without DNA. CDR1 and CDR2 from the germline V gene are DFQATT and SNEGSKA (reference sequence). This CDR3 region has 13 residues. CDR3 in amino acids: CSTTDIAKNIQYF.

The chain carries TRBV9 and TRBJ2-1; absent DNA, TCRdb's TRBD2 call cannot be checked. This CDR3 contains 15 residues. The germline V gene has CDR1 SGDLS and CDR2 YYNGEE. This CDR3 reads CASSAYSGSLNEQFF.

The chain employs TRBV10-3 and TRBJ2-7; TCRdb reports TRBD2, a call that lacks DNA to check it against. CDR1 and CDR2 from the germline V gene are ENHRY and SYGVKD. This CDR3 comprises 12 residues. CDR3 amino acids: CAIRLAGGEQYF.

J is TRBJ1-6 and V is TRBV12-3 or TRBV12-4; as DNA is missing, the TRBD1 call by TCRdb cannot be tested. This CDR3 contains 14 residues. CDR3 sequence reads: CASSSGHPNSPLHF.